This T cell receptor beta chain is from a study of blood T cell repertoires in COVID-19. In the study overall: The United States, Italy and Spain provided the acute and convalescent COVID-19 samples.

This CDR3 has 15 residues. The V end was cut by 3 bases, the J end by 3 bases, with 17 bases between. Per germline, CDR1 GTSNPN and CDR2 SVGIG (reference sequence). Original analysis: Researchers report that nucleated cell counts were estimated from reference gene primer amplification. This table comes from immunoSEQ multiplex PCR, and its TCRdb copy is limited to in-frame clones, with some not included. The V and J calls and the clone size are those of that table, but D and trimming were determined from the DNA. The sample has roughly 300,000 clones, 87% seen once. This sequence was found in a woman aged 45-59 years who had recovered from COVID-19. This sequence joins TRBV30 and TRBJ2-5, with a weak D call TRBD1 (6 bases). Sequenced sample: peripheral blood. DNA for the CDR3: TGTGCCTGGAGCCAAGGAGGACAGACTAAAGAGACCCAGTACTTC. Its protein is CAWSQGGQTKETQYF.